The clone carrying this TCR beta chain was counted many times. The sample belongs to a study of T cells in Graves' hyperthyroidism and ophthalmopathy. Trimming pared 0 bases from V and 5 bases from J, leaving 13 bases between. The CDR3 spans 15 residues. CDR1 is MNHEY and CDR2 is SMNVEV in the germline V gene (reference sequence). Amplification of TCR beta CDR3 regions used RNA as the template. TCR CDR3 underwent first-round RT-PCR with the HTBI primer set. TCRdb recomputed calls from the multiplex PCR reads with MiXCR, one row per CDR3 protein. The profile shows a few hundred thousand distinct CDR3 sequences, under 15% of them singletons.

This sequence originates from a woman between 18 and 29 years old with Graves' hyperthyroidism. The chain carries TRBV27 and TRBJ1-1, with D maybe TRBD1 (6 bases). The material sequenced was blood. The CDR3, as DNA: TGTGCCAGCAGTTTATCTTCAGGGGTTGGTACTGAAGCTTTCTTT. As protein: CASSLSSGVGTEAFF.